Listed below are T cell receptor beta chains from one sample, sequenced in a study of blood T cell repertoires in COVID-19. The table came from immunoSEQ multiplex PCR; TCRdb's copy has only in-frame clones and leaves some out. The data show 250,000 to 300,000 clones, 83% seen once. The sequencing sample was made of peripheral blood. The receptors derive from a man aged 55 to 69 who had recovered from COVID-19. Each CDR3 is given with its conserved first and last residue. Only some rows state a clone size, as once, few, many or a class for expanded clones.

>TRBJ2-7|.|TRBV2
CASIGLAGVSYEQYF
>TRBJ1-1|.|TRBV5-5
CASSLGGRTEAFF
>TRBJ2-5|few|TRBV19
CASSIGGTVQETQYF
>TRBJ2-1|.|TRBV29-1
CSVAWGDYNEQFF
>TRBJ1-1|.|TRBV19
CASSLPGTVNTEAFF
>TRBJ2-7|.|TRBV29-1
CSAGQRSSYGQYF
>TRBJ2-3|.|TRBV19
CATRRGAGADTQYF
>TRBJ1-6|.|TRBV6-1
CASSETTGDSPLHF
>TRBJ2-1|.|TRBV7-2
CASSLAARGQSEQFF
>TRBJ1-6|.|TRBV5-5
CASSLVQFGSPLHF
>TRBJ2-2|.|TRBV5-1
CASSSRTTNTGELFF
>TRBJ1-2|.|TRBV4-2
CASSQDSGINYGYTF
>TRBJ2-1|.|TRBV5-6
CASSTPDRGLRSSYNEQFF
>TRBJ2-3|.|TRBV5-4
CASSLRGTGRSGGGGDTQYF
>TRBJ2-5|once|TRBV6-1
CASSELAGRETQYF
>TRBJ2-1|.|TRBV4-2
CASRLDRVTYNEQFF
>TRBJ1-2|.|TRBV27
CANPVTGNYGYTF
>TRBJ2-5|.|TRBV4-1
CASSSSYRGQETQYF
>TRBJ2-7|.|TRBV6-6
CASSSPQGSSYEQYF
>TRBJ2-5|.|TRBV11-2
CASSFGNRHLQETQYF
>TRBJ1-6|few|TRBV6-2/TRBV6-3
CASSQRQGTPLHF
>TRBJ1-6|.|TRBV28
CASSPYPDSSPLHF
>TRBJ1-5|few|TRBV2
CASSEKVLRTGGNQPQHF
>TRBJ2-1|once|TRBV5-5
CASSLLRTQNNEQFF
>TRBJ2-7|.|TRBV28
CASISPRGAYEQYF
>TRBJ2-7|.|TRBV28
CASSSPQGASEQYF
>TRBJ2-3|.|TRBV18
CASSPTGDTQYF
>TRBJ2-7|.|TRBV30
CAWSGVTSSYEQYF
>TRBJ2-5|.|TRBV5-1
CASSLSVGGARTKYQETQYF
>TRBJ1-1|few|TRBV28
CASRLGGGQNTEAFF
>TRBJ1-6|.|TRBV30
CAWAATGAPLHF
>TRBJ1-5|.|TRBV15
CATSRDQRVEHF
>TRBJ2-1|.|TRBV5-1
CASSLAGAPGNEQFF
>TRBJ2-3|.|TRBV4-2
CASSQDVYGDTQYF
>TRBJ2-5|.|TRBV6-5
CASSYSTGGGETQYF
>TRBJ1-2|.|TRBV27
CASSWTGASNYGYTF
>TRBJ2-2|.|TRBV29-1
CSALTGPWNTGELFF
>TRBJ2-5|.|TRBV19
CASSATRGPGETQYF
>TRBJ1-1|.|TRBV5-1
CASSDRGRSTEAFF
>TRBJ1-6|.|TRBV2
CASSEIINSPLHF
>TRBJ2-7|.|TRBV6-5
CASRSGQSLYEQYF
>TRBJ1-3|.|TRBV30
CAWGGVYSGNTIYF
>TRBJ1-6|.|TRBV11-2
CASSLVSRVSNSPLHF
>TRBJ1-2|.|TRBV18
CASSPPLVPRSDYGYTF
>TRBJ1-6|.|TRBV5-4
CASSLGQDNSPLHF
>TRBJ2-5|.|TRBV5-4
CASSLSDLETQYF
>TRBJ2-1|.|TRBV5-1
CASSSATGTGDNEQFF
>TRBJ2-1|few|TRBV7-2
CASSRAGGEQFF
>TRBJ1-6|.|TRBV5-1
CASSLEAGGTLHF
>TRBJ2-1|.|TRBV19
CASSKSSGGAYEQFF
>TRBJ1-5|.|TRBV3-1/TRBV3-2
CASSQGRSDQPQHF
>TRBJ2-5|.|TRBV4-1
CASSQDGSGVIETQYF
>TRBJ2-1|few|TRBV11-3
CASSLDQGLAGVGNEQFF
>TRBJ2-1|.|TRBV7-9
CASSFSYNEQFF